A single sample gave rise to the 5 T cell receptor beta chains below, sequenced in a study of blood T cell repertoires in COVID-19. Some clones are missing from TCRdb's copy, which holds only in-frame ones; the method was immunoSEQ multiplex PCR. The sample includes fewer than 350,000 clones, 70% to 90% seen only once; the top ten take 2.2%. The material sequenced was PBMCs or T cells enriched from blood (not recorded which). These receptors all stem from a man younger than 45 who had recovered from COVID-19.

This clone has a handful of counts. The chain couples TRBV5-8 to TRBJ1-1; TRBD1 agrees at 12 bases. Germline V lookup: CDR1 SGHTS, CDR2 YDEGEE. The CDR3 covers 16 residues. Germline trimming cut 4 bases from V and 1 base from J; bases unmatched to any gene: 5. The CDR3 DNA is TGTGCCAGCAGCAGCGGGACAGGGGGCTGGAACACTGAAGCTTTCTTT. Translated, it gives CASSSGTGGWNTEAFF.

The chain joins TRBV19 to TRBJ2-6; 9 bases map to TRBD1. Trimming at V came to 5 bases and at J to 2 bases, leaving 1 base not matched to a gene. The CDR3 sequence is 15 residues long. CDR1 is LNHDA and CDR2 is SQIVND in the germline V gene (reference sequence). CDR3 sequence (DNA): TGTGCCAGTAGTCGGGACAGGGCTGGGGCCAACGTCCTGACTTTC. Its translation: CASSRDRAGANVLTF. Looking up the rest from reference TRBV19 and TRBJ2-6 gives the full variable domain: DGGITQSPKYLFRKEGQNVTLSCEQNLNHDAMYWYRQDPGQGLRLIYYSQIVNDFQKGDIAEGYSVSREKKESFPLTVTSAQKNPTAFYLCASSRDRAGANVLTFGAGSRLTVL.

The chain uses TRBV6-1 and TRBJ1-4, with TRBD1 matching over 9 bases. V shed 0 bases and J 4 bases; nucleotides not matched to a gene: 3. Germline V gene sequence: CDR1 MNHNS, CDR2 SASEGT. This CDR3 has 16 residues. CDR3: CASSEARTGDNEKLFF. The DNA of the CDR3 is TGTGCCAGCAGTGAAGCGAGGACAGGGGATAATGAAAAACTGTTTTTT.

This sequence joins TRBV7-2 and TRBJ2-7, with TRBD2 matching 8 bases. This CDR3 is built from 14 residues. With V trimmed by 2 bases and J by 3 bases, 3 bases remained unmatched. Germline V gives CDR1 SGHTA, CDR2 FQGNSA. The CDR3 loop is CASSLFGGGYEQYF. As DNA, the CDR3 is TGTGCCAGCAGCTTATTCGGGGGGGGCTACGAGCAGTACTTC.

This chain connects TRBV3-1 (or the pseudogene TRBV3-2) to TRBJ1-2; TRBD1 matches 8 bases. V lost 3 bases to trimming and J lost 3 bases; unmatched junction nucleotides: 3. The CDR3 length is 14 residues. The germline V gene encodes CDR1 LGHDT and CDR2 YNNKEL (reference sequence). CDR3 nucleotides: TGTGCCAGCAGCCACGGACAGGGTCACTATGGCTACACCTTC. It specifies CASSHGQGHYGYTF.